Shown below are 9 T cell receptor beta chains from a single sample sequenced in a study of shared clonotypes between healthy human individuals. Measured with immunoSEQ multiplex PCR; TCRdb has only the in-frame clones, and not every one. Here the sample spans 700,000 to 950,000 clones, roughly 96% being singletons. CD45RO negativity and positive selection for CCR7 defined naive CD8 cells, a population that excluded terminally differentiated effector memory CD45RA+ cells. The sample taken for sequencing was naive CD8+ T cells sorted from blood. These TCRs come from a young man in good health.

The CDR3 nucleotides are TGTGCCACACTCGAACAGCGGGTAGGCTACAATGAGCAGTTCTTC. As protein: CATLEQRVGYNEQFF. The chain links TRBV2 to TRBJ2-1, with D perhaps TRBD2 (6 bases). Germline V gives CDR1 SNHLY, CDR2 FYNNEI. V lost 10 bases and J lost 3, with 19 bases in between. The CDR3 is 15 residues long.

With respect to this clone: Within the sample, other DNA sequences also encode this same CDR3. The chain uses TRBV6-5 and TRBJ2-2, with a possible D match to TRBD1 (5 bases). The germline V gene has CDR1 MNHEY and CDR2 SVGAGI. V was shortened by 2 bases and J by 5 bases, with 6 bases between the two germline ends. The CDR3 extends over 13 amino acids. This CDR3 is CASSYGATGELFF. The CDR3 DNA reads as TGTGCCAGCAGTTACGGGGCTACCGGGGAGCTGTTTTTT.

The V gene is TRBV28, the J gene TRBJ2-2; 10 nucleotides line up with TRBD2. The CDR3 extends over 16 amino acids. With V trimmed by 2 bases and J by 7 bases, 7 bases remained unmatched. CDR1 is MDHEN, CDR2 SYDVKM, per germline. The CDR3 region has the DNA TGTGCCAGCAGTTTACGGCTAGCGGGAGTCAGCGGGGAGCTGTTTTTT. Its protein is CASSLRLAGVSGELFF.

Comments on this clone: Other nucleotide sequences from this sample produce the same CDR3. DNA of the CDR3: TGTGCCAGCAGTTTGGGGACTTCCTACGAGCAGTACTTC. Its translation: CASSLGTSYEQYF. This chain joins TRBV27 and TRBJ2-7, with D perhaps TRBD2 (6 bases). This CDR3 is built from 13 residues. Germline V gives CDR1 MNHEY, CDR2 SMNVEV (reference sequence). V lost 3 bases and J lost 1, with 7 bases in between.

V gene TRBV5-4 combines with J gene TRBJ2-7; perhaps TRBD2 as D (6 bases). Trimming pared 3 bases from V and 3 bases from J, leaving 13 bases between. The CDR3 is 14 amino acids. Per the germline V gene, CDR1 is SGHNT and CDR2 is YYREEE (reference sequence). CDR3 DNA: TGTGCCAGCAGCTCCGATCCGGGGGACTACGAGCAGTACTTC. Its translation is CASSSDPGDYEQYF.

In its sample, this clone was seen once. The J gene is TRBJ2-5, the V gene TRBV6-1; 7 bases are shared with TRBD2. After removal of 1 base from V and 1 base from J, the junction contained 6 bases not matched to a gene. The CDR3 loop spans 16 amino acids. CDR1 is MNHNS and CDR2 is SASEGT in the germline V gene. This CDR3 is CASSEVGLGVQETQYF. The DNA of the CDR3 is TGTGCCAGCAGTGAAGTAGGACTAGGGGTCCAAGAGACCCAGTACTTC.

This chain links TRBV13 with TRBJ1-4; 8 bases are shared with TRBD1. CDR3 length: 14 residues. Trimming at V came to 5 bases and at J to 8 bases, leaving 7 bases not matched to a gene. Germline loops: CDR1 PRHDT, CDR2 FYEKMQ (reference sequence). The CDR3 sequence is CASSQGALGEKLFF. The CDR3 DNA is TGTGCCAGCAGCCAGGGGGCCCTTGGAGAAAAACTGTTTTTT.

V gene TRBV5-1 combines with J gene TRBJ2-3; 9 bases match TRBD1. Germline trimming cut 3 bases from V and 1 base from J; bases unmatched to any gene: 3. The CDR3 runs 15 residues. Germline CDR1 reads SGHRS; CDR2 reads YFSETQ. The CDR3 DNA is TGCGCCAGCAGCTCCCGGACAGGGGGCACAGATACGCAGTATTTT. Translating it yields CASSSRTGGTDTQYF. The whole variable domain, remainder taken from reference TRBV5-1 and TRBJ2-3, is KAGVTQTPRYLIKTRGQQVTLSCSPISGHRSVSWYQQTPGQGLQFLFEYFSETQRNKGNFPGRFSGRQFSNSRSEMNVSTLELGDSALYLCASSSRTGGTDTQYFGPGTRLTVL.

This clone was recorded once. The chain has TRBV7-7 and TRBJ2-1; D is possibly TRBD1 (6 bases). Germline-derived CDR1 and CDR2 are SSHAT and FNYEAQ (reference sequence). V lost 5 bases and J lost 10, with 15 bases in between. CDR3 length: 13 amino acids. CDR3 nucleotides: TGTGCCAGCAGCCCAGAGAGCGGACAGGAGCAGTTCTTC. Protein sequence: CASSPESGQEQFF.